This T cell receptor (beta chain) was retrieved from a study of shared clonotypes between healthy human individuals. Study findings and constraints: Limitation of the genetic and exposure-history diversity represented came from the few donors.

This clone was observed a handful of times. The antigen is undetermined. The CDR3 spans 15 residues. Per germline, CDR1 SGHVS and CDR2 FQNEAQ. V was pared by 1 base and J by 7 bases, with 4 bases of the junction left unmatched. The assay was immunoSEQ multiplex PCR, and TCRdb's table has in-frame clones only and misses some. The sample has over a million clones, under 80% seen once; the top ten hold over 1.3%. The TCR was taken from a man aged 18 to 30 in good health. The chain is built from TRBV7-8 and TRBJ2-7; 13 positions agree with TRBD2. Source material: memory CD4+ T cells sorted from blood. As to subset: CD45RA-negative fraction. The CDR3 region is CASSLEGLAGVEQYF. CDR3 sequence (DNA): TGTGCCAGCAGCTTAGAAGGACTAGCGGGAGTAGAGCAGTACTTC.